This T cell receptor (beta chain) was documented in a study of early T cells in non-severe SARS-CoV-2 infection. About the research overall: Bulk RNA from unsorted whole blood was sequenced; chains were unpaired.

Separate cDNA molecules each had unique molecular identifiers attached to them. TCRdb independently ran MiXCR on the 5' RACE reads; one entry per CDR3 protein. The repertoire includes just over 65,000 distinct CDR3 sequences, around 13% of them detected once, and 7.5% to 9% sits in the top ten. Regarding the study as a whole: The matching step, a VDJdb search, favored anti-spike CD8 responses and missed private and CD4 specificities.

The CDR3 length is 15 residues. The germline V gene encodes CDR1 SGHAT and CDR2 FQNNGV. Trimming pared 1 base from V and 0 bases from J, leaving 7 bases between. Remarks on this clonotype: The target antigen is unknown.

The chain recombines TRBV11-2 with TRBJ2-4; no reliable D call. This TCR came from an adult who was a healthcare worker with PCR-confirmed SARS-CoV-2 infection or an uninfected control (not recorded which). Input material: whole blood. In DNA form, the CDR3 reads TGTGCCAGCAGCTTAGCGTCTGGAGCCAAAAACATTCAGTACTTC. Its translation is CASSLASGAKNIQYF.